This T cell receptor beta chain was sequenced in a study of blood T cell repertoires in COVID-19. For the study at large: Acute and convalescent COVID-19 specimens originated in the United States, Italy and Spain. PBMCs, B-cell-depleted T cells, or T cells were the source of the cDNA or gDNA that made up the material.

The CDR3 loop spans 16 amino acids. Germline CDR1 reads SGHVS; CDR2 reads FQNEAQ. Original data processing: Amplification of reference gene primers was used by the study to estimate nucleated cell counts. Clones were sequenced by immunoSEQ multiplex PCR, and TCRdb holds only the in-frame ones, with some missing. The DNA was the basis for D and trimming; V, J and clone size are from that table. Counted here are more than 14,000 clones, around 85% occurring once; the ten biggest clones make up roughly 17%. On this clone: The junction and the germline gene differ at one end; a read error may be behind it.

This clonotype was obtained from a human donor in a cohort sampled during active COVID-19. V and J are TRBV7-8 and TRBJ1-1; 7 bases are shared with TRBD1. The sample taken for sequencing was peripheral blood. The CDR3 loop is CASSLVGGEKNPEAFF. CDR3 bases: TGTGCCAGCAGCTTAGTAGGGGGCGAGAAGAACCCTGAAGCTTTCTTT.